This TCR beta chain was identified in a study of PD-L1 blockade in urothelial cancer. The wider study: Atezolizumab (1,200 mg intravenously every 3 weeks) began in about 2014 for patients.

To note about this clone: Its antigen is undetermined.

The CDR3 sequence is 15 residues long. Study results and limitations: In blood sampled pretreatment, TCR clonality below the median predicted better survival.

TCRdb keeps only in-frame clones here, not all; method: immunoSEQ multiplex PCR. Here the sample spans tens of thousands of clones, roughly 82% being singletons. The chain is built from TRBV21-1 and TRBJ2-5; the tabulated D call, TRBD2, remains unverified against the DNA. TRBV21-1 has pseudogene status. The starting material was PBMCs, obtained around atezolizumab (anti-PD-L1) treatment. The receptor was isolated from a man between 65 and 79 years old with urothelial cancer. The CDR3 protein is CASSILVGVGETQYF. In DNA, the CDR3 is TGTGCCAGCAGCATACTAGTTGGGGTGGGAGAGACCCAGTACTTC.